The clone carrying this TCR beta chain has a count of ten or more. The antigen is undetermined. These data come from a study of breast tumors, draining lymph nodes, adjacent tissues. Study results and caveats: The data were judged consistent with most tumor T cells coming from lymph node and expanding in tumor. Luminal-like breast cancer showed significantly higher tumor–nontumor repertoire similarity than basal-like. Tumor repertoires ranked between lymph nodes and nontumor tissue in diversity, with V and J gene preferences.

The CDR3 spans 12 residues. CDR1 and CDR2 from the germline V gene are MDHEN and SYDVKM. V was cut by 8 bases and J by 0 bases, with 7 bases left in between. TCRdb re-called the multiplex PCR reads through MiXCR, storing one row per CDR3 protein. This repertoire shows some 170,000 distinct CDR3 sequences, more than 25% found once; its top ten account for 3.8%. The lymph nodes were axillary draining lymph nodes from breast cancer patients. The receptor was derived from a female donor with breast cancer. Some clones in this sample may be carry-over from other donors' samples. The chain recombines TRBV28 with TRBJ1-2; no reliable D call. The specimen was axillary lymph node tissue. The CDR3: CASLTSNYGYTF. As DNA, the CDR3 is TGTGCCAGCCTGACCTCTAACTATGGCTACACCTTC.